One and the same sample provided the 17 T cell receptor beta chains below, sequenced in a study of blood T cell repertoires in COVID-19. The data were produced by immunoSEQ multiplex PCR, yet TCRdb's version contains in-frame clones alone and is incomplete. The sample yields 150,000 or so clones, 80% to 90% seen once. Sequencing was performed on peripheral blood. The origin of the receptors is a woman aged 50 to 60 with acute or convalescent COVID-19.

This clone was counted once. The CDR3 DNA reads as TGCGCCAGCAGCCCCGACAAACCCCCGAATCGAGCCAACGTCCTGACTTTC. This encodes CASSPDKPPNRANVLTF. The V gene is TRBV5-1, the J gene TRBJ2-6, with D unclear. The CDR3 has 17 amino acids. Germline V lookup: CDR1 SGHRS, CDR2 YFSETQ. Trimming cost V 4 bases and J 7 bases, with 21 bases left between them.

The gene calls are TRBV9 and TRBJ1-3; tentative D call: TRBD1 (5 bases). CDR1 is SGDLS, CDR2 YYNGEE, per germline. The CDR3 sequence is 15 residues long. The germline V and J ends were trimmed by 7 bases and 2 bases, with 16 bases remaining between them. The CDR3 DNA sequence: TGTGCCAGCGGCCCAGGGCATTTCACTGGAAACACCATATATTTT. This encodes CASGPGHFTGNTIYF.

The chain has TRBV2 and TRBJ1-1, with a weak D call TRBD1 (5 bases). Germline V gives CDR1 SNHLY, CDR2 FYNNEI. The V gene lost 7 bases and the J gene lost 2 bases, with 14 bases spanning the gap. The CDR3 spans 14 residues. The CDR3 DNA reads TGTGCCAGCAATACGCAGGGAGGTAACACTGAAGCTTTCTTT. Translating gives CASNTQGGNTEAFF.

The chain combines TRBV11-3 with TRBJ2-7; weak D call: TRBD1 (6 bases). The CDR3 spans 16 residues. Germline CDR1 and CDR2: SGHNT and YENEEA. V was clipped by 4 bases and J by 0 bases, with 16 bases between them. The CDR3 DNA reads as TGTGCCAGCAGCTACCTAGGGGGAACAAGCTCCTACGAGCAGTACTTC. Residues: CASSYLGGTSSYEQYF.

The V and J genes are TRBV7-9 and TRBJ2-3, with TRBD1 identical over 9 bases. The CDR3 is 17 amino acids. V lost 4 bases, J lost 3 bases, and 11 bases stayed unmatched. The V gene's germline CDR1 is SEHNR and CDR2 FQNEAQ (reference sequence). For the CDR3, the DNA is TGTGCCAGCAGCTCCACAGGGGGCGCGCAGGTAACAGATACGCAGTATTTT. It specifies CASSSTGGAQVTDTQYF.

The chain is built from TRBV14 and TRBJ1-3; no firm D call. Germline CDR1 and CDR2: SGHDN and FVKESK. CDR3 size: 16 residues. Trimming took 0 bases from V and 4 from J, leaving 13 bases between them. CDR3 sequence reads: CASSQDSPARGNTIYF. The DNA for the CDR3 is TGTGCCAGCAGCCAAGATTCTCCCGCGCGAGGAAACACCATATATTTT.

This clone was observed a single time. V gene TRBV6-6 combines with J gene TRBJ1-2; 9 nucleotides align to TRBD1. The CDR3 spans 15 residues. The V gene's germline CDR1 is MNHNY and CDR2 SVGAGI (reference sequence). The junction had 5 bases not matched to a gene; V was cut back by 2 bases and J by 4 bases. Here the CDR3 DNA reads TGTGCCAGCAGTTACACGGGACAGGGTAGCTATGGCTACACCTTC. Encoded protein: CASSYTGQGSYGYTF.

This sequence joins TRBV5-1 and TRBJ1-1, with D tentatively TRBD1 (6 bases). V lost 1 base, J lost 0 bases, and 10 bases lay in between. This CDR3 is 15 amino acids long. Germline CDR1 is SGHRS and CDR2 is YFSETQ. For the CDR3, the DNA is TGCGCCAGCAGCTTGAGGGGGAACCTGAACACTGAAGCTTTCTTT. This encodes CASSLRGNLNTEAFF.

The chain couples TRBV29-1 to TRBJ1-1; 7 bases are a match to TRBD1. This CDR3 comprises 12 residues. With 7 bases clipped from V and 8 bases from J, the junction kept 10 bases outside the gene matches. The germline gives CDR1 SQVTM, CDR2 ANQGSEA. The CDR3 nucleotides are TGCAGCGCCTTGACAGGGCCTGAAGAAGCTTTCTTT. Translation: CSALTGPEEAFF.

The chain couples TRBV19 to TRBJ1-1; D might be TRBD1 (5 bases). The germline CDR1 and CDR2 sequences are LNHDA and SQIVND (reference sequence). This CDR3 is 15 amino acids long. Between the trimmed V and J ends, which lost 1 base and 4 bases, there was a span of 13 bases. The CDR3 sequence: CASSIAGIVGTEAFF. The CDR3 DNA reads TGTGCCAGTAGTATAGCAGGGATAGTCGGCACTGAAGCTTTCTTT.

The gene calls are TRBV27 and TRBJ2-1; 7 positions match TRBD2. The CDR3 runs 15 residues. Germline assignment: CDR1 MNHEY and CDR2 SMNVEV (reference sequence). V was clipped by 6 bases and J by 4 bases; unmatched bases: 9. The CDR3 nucleotides are TGTGCCAGCAGACTCGCTAGCGGAGTGTACAATGAGCAGTTCTTC. It translates to CASRLASGVYNEQFF.

The CDR3 sequence is CASTGRAGLGTNEKLFF. The CDR3 region has the DNA TGTGCCAGCACGGGCAGGGCAGGTTTAGGAACTAATGAAAAACTGTTTTTT. The genes are TRBV27 and TRBJ1-4, with a tentative D call TRBD1 (5 bases). The ends were cut back, 7 bases at V and 1 base at J, with 19 bases in the middle. The CDR3 consists of 17 residues. CDR1 is MNHEY and CDR2 is SMNVEV in the germline V gene (reference sequence). Full variable domain (rest looked up from reference TRBV27 and TRBJ1-4): EAQVTQNPRYLITVTGKKLTVTCSQNMNHEYMSWYRQDPGLGLRQIYYSMNVEVTDKGDVPEGYKVSRKEKRNFPLILESPSPNQTSLYFCASTGRAGLGTNEKLFFGSGTQLSVL.

V gene TRBV7-2 combines with J gene TRBJ2-5; D gene unclear. V lost 5 bases to trimming and J lost 4 bases, with 11 bases between them. The CDR3 consists of 13 residues. CDR1 SGHTA and CDR2 FQGNSA come from the germline V gene. The DNA for the CDR3 is TGTGCCAGCAGCGGCAATCGCAGAGAGACCCAGTACTTC. Its protein product is CASSGNRRETQYF.

This chain uses TRBV11-2 with TRBJ2-1; 11 nucleotides align to TRBD2. The trim removed 2 bases at V and 9 bases at J, leaving 18 bases unmatched. Germline values: CDR1 SGHAT, CDR2 FQNNGV. The CDR3 runs to 19 residues. CDR3: CASSLRELAGAYGGGEQFF. CDR3 bases: TGTGCCAGCAGCTTACGAGAACTAGCGGGAGCATACGGGGGTGGTGAGCAGTTCTTC.

The rearrangement joins TRBV12-3 or TRBV12-4 to TRBJ2-7, with a weak D call TRBD1 (5 bases). CDR3 length: 13 residues. Trimming took off 5 bases at V and 6 bases at J, with 14 bases between the two ends. In DNA form, the CDR3 reads TGTGCCAGCAGTCGGTCAGGGAAGGGCGAGCAGTACTTC. It is translated as CASSRSGKGEQYF.

The chain couples TRBV6-5 to TRBJ2-5; D is uncertain. The CDR3 contains 15 residues. Per germline, CDR1 MNHEY and CDR2 SVGAGI. Trimming took off 0 bases at V and 2 bases at J, with 10 bases between the two ends. CDR3 loop: CASSYSKPAQETQYF. CDR3 nucleotide sequence: TGTGCCAGCAGTTACTCCAAACCAGCGCAAGAGACCCAGTACTTC.

Only one count was recorded for this clone. This sequence joins TRBV10-3 and TRBJ2-3; TRBD1 might be the D (6 bases). The CDR3 is made up of 13 amino acids. Germline-derived CDR1 and CDR2 are ENHRY and SYGVKD. The V end lost 10 bases, the J end lost 2 bases, and 13 bases lay between the germline ends. CDR3 DNA sequence: TGTGCCAACACAGGGAGACTCACAGATACGCAGTATTTT. As protein: CANTGRLTDTQYF.